Reported below is one T cell receptor (beta chain). This specimen comes from a study of blood T cell repertoires in COVID-19. In germline, CDR1 is MNHNY, CDR2 SVGAGI (reference sequence). The CDR3 runs 13 residues. V was pared by 7 bases and J by 3 bases, with 10 bases between. Sequencing used immunoSEQ multiplex PCR; TCRdb keeps in-frame clones, though not all of them. The sample consists of approximately 55,000 clones, 80% to 85% of them appearing once. The TCR sequence derives from a man aged 25 to 40 with COVID-19, enrolled during active disease. The source material was peripheral blood. The rearrangement uses TRBV6-6 and TRBJ2-1, with a possible D match to TRBD2 (6 bases). In DNA, the CDR3 is TGTGCCAGCACCGGGGGAAACTACAATGAGCAGTTCTTC. Translating gives CASTGGNYNEQFF.